These 25 T cell receptor beta chains were all obtained from the same sample, sequenced in a study of T-cell reconstitution after alpha-beta-depleted transplantation in children. The library targeted TCRbeta and was prepared with unique molecular identifiers. A single record per CDR3 protein comes from TCRdb applying MiXCR to the PCR reads. The repertoire holds 330,000 or so distinct CDR3 sequences, with around a tenth as singletons. This material consisted of PBMCs from the stem cell graft donor, taken from the stem cell graft. These receptors originate from a human donor who donated a stem cell graft to a child with acute lymphoblastic leukemia.

The rearrangement uses TRBV12-3 or TRBV12-4 and TRBJ2-7; possibly TRBD1 for D (6 bases). V was pared by 1 base and J by 0 bases, with 10 bases between. This CDR3 comprises 15 residues. The CDR3 reads CASSLGDTVSYEQYF. The DNA of the CDR3 is TGTGCCAGCAGTTTAGGGGACACGGTCTCCTACGAGCAGTACTTC.

This clonotype was detected a few times. V gene TRBV11-2 combines with J gene TRBJ2-7; 11 nucleotides agree with TRBD2. The CDR3 covers 17 residues. J gave up 2 bases and V 6 bases, and 12 bases lay outside the gene matches. CDR1 SGHAT and CDR2 FQNNGV come from the germline V gene. In nucleotides, the CDR3 is TGTGCCAGCAGTTCCGTTAAGGGGACTAGCGGCCCCTACGAGCAGTACTTC. It encodes CASSSVKGTSGPYEQYF. Full variable domain (missing parts from reference TRBV11-2 and TRBJ2-7): EAGVAQSPRYKIIEKRQSVAFWCNPISGHATLYWYQQILGQGPKLLIQFQNNGVVDDSQLPKDRFSAERLKGVDSTLKIQPAKLEDSAVYLCASSSVKGTSGPYEQYFGPGTRLTVT.

The chain is built from TRBV6-2 or TRBV6-3 and TRBJ2-5; D is ambiguous. Germline-derived CDR1 and CDR2 are MNHEY and SVGEGT. Trimming shortened V by 2 bases and J by 9 bases, and 7 bases separated the two germline ends. CDR3 length: 11 residues. Here the CDR3 reads CASSYDEAQYF. CDR3 DNA: TGTGCCAGCAGTTACGATGAGGCCCAGTACTTC.

In its sample, this clonotype was seen many times. The chain uses TRBV20-1 and TRBJ2-5, with D possibly being TRBD2 (5 bases). CDR3 size: 12 residues. Germline-derived CDR1 and CDR2 are DFQATT and SNEGSKA (reference sequence). Trimming took 1 base from V and 2 from J, leaving 5 bases between them. The DNA for the CDR3 is TGCAGTGCTAGAGCGGGGCAAGAGACCCAGTACTTC. Protein product: CSARAGQETQYF.

This clonotype has more than one count but fewer than ten. The chain is built from TRBV18 and TRBJ2-1, with 7 bases fitting TRBD1. V gave up 4 bases and J gave up 6 bases; unmatched junction bases: 3. The CDR3 totals 13 residues. Germline V gene lookup returns CDR1 KGHSH and CDR2 LQKENI. The CDR3 DNA reads TGTGCCAGCTCACGAAGACAGGGCAATGAGCAGTTCTTC. It encodes CASSRRQGNEQFF.

This clonotype was seen a handful of times. Written as DNA, the CDR3 is TGTGCCAGCAGTTCGAACAGGGGGCCTTCTCCTGACGAGCAGTACTTC. Translation: CASSSNRGPSPDEQYF. The chain combines TRBV28 with TRBJ2-7, with TRBD1 matching over 9 bases. Trimming at V came to 4 bases and at J to 5 bases, leaving 12 bases not matched to a gene. Germline loops: CDR1 MDHEN, CDR2 SYDVKM. The length of the CDR3 is 16 residues.

The chain recombines TRBV7-2 with TRBJ2-2; TRBD2 is a possible D gene (7 bases). This CDR3 comprises 16 residues. V lost 5 bases to trimming and J lost 6 bases, with 19 bases between them. Germline V gene sequence: CDR1 SGHTA, CDR2 FQGNSA. CDR3 DNA sequence: TGTGCCAGCAGCGCTGGGGGCGGGAGCTATTCCGGGGAGCTGTTTTTT. It is translated as CASSAGGGSYSGELFF. The whole variable domain, remainder taken from reference TRBV7-2 and TRBJ2-2, is GAGVSQSPSNKVTEKGKDVELRCDPISGHTALYWYRQSLGQGLEFLIYFQGNSAPDKSGLPSDRFSAERTGGSVSTLTIQRTQQEDSAVYLCASSAGGGSYSGELFFGEGSRLTVL.

This clonotype was seen more than once but under ten times. The rearrangement uses TRBV12-3 or TRBV12-4 and TRBJ1-3; TRBD1 is a possible D gene (5 bases). The CDR3 sequence is 16 residues long. Between the trimmed V and J ends, which lost 5 bases and 2 bases, there was a span of 16 bases. CDR3 bases: TGTGCCAGCAGTCTCCGGGACTTTAGGGCTGGAAACACCATATATTTT. Translated: CASSLRDFRAGNTIYF.

In this sample, this clonotype turned up a few times. This chain connects TRBV7-8 to TRBJ1-1; 8 bases match TRBD1. This CDR3 spans 13 amino acids. The germline V gene encodes CDR1 SGHVS and CDR2 FQNEAQ. V trimming: 3 bases; J trimming: 6 bases; junction bases outside the gene matches: 3. The CDR3 DNA reads TGTGCCAGCAGCTTGCAGGGGGCCCCTGAAGCTTTCTTT. It is translated as CASSLQGAPEAFF.

The table lists this clonotype with a few counts. The rearrangement uses TRBV7-3 and TRBJ2-1; 9 nucleotides line up with TRBD1. In germline, CDR1 is SGHTA, CDR2 FQGTGA. The V gene end was trimmed by 8 bases and the J gene end by 5 bases; junction bases not matched to a gene: 4. The CDR3 loop spans 13 amino acids. CDR3 sequence (DNA): TGTGCCAGCCGGGACAGGGATAACAATGAGCAGTTCTTC. This encodes CASRDRDNNEQFF.

The rearrangement links TRBV11-1 to TRBJ2-5, with 7 bases aligning to TRBD2. This CDR3 has 15 amino acids. Germline V gives CDR1 SGHAT, CDR2 FQDESV (reference sequence). The V segment lost 5 bases and the J segment 7 bases; nucleotides outside the gene matches: 13. The CDR3 region is CASSPKWAGVGTQYF. Here the CDR3 DNA reads TGTGCCAGCAGCCCAAAGTGGGCGGGAGTCGGGACCCAGTACTTC.

This clonotype was counted between two and nine times. The V gene is TRBV29-1, the J gene TRBJ1-1, with TRBD1 identical over 9 bases. V dropped 7 bases and J dropped 11; count of bases not matched to a gene: 5. The CDR3 is made up of 10 amino acids. Germline V lookup: CDR1 SQVTM, CDR2 ANQGSEA. The CDR3 reads CSARDRDAFF. The DNA of the CDR3 is TGCAGCGCCCGGGACAGGGACGCTTTCTTT.

Note on this clonotype: At one boundary the junction diverges from the germline segment, which might be a read error. J is TRBJ2-1 and V is TRBV19; 9 bases fit TRBD2. The germline V gene encodes CDR1 LNHDA and CDR2 SQIVND (reference sequence). This CDR3 is 13 amino acids long. CDR3 sequence (DNA): TGTGCCAGTAGTATCGTGACTAGCGGCGAGCATTTCTTC. It encodes CASSIVTSGEHFF.

This clonotype appeared many times. The chain combines TRBV12-3 or TRBV12-4 with TRBJ2-7, with a tentative D call TRBD2 (5 bases). V lost 2 bases and J lost 6, with 8 bases in between. This CDR3 spans 12 amino acids. CDR3 amino acids: CASSLKAGEQYF. The CDR3 nucleotides read TGTGCCAGCAGTTTAAAGGCGGGCGAGCAGTACTTC.

To note about this clonotype: The junction departs from germline at one end; a sequencing error may be responsible. This chain uses TRBV3-1 with TRBJ1-4; 7 nucleotides match TRBD1. Per germline, CDR1 LGHDT and CDR2 YNNKEL (reference sequence). CDR3 length equals 15 residues. In DNA, the CDR3 is TGTGCCAGCAACCAACCGGGACAGAATAATGAAAAACTGTTTTTT. Encoded protein: CASNQPGQNNEKLFF.

This clonotype was counted only a few times. The J gene is TRBJ2-3, the V gene TRBV27; 8 positions match TRBD1. After removal of 7 bases from V and 3 bases from J, the junction contained 9 bases not matched to a gene. This CDR3 contains 15 residues. Germline assignment: CDR1 MNHEY and CDR2 SMNVEV (reference sequence). The CDR3 DNA follows: TGTGCCAGCACCCCGGACAGGGAGGTGACAGATACGCAGTATTTT. This encodes CASTPDREVTDTQYF.

Many counts were recorded for this clonotype. The V and J genes are TRBV7-2 and TRBJ2-3; 9 positions match TRBD2. This CDR3 comprises 15 residues. Germline CDR1 and CDR2: SGHTA and FQGNSA. The ends lost 5 bases at V and 6 bases at J; junction bases unmatched: 9. CDR3 sequence: CASSQGLAGKDTQYF. CDR3 DNA sequence: TGTGCCAGCAGCCAGGGGCTAGCGGGAAAGGATACGCAGTATTTT.

The chain recombines TRBV5-1 with TRBJ2-1; D is undetermined. V was cut by 4 bases and J by 9 bases, with 17 bases left in between. This CDR3 is built from 14 residues. The germline V gene has CDR1 SGHRS and CDR2 YFSETQ. The CDR3 DNA follows: TGCGCCAGCAGCAATACGGGCCCCACTGGTGAGCAGTTCTTC. This translates into CASSNTGPTGEQFF.

This clonotype was detected a few times. CDR3 sequence reads: CASSPWTGTSYGYTF. Written as DNA, the CDR3 is TGTGCCAGCAGCCCCTGGACAGGGACGAGCTATGGCTACACCTTC. This chain uses TRBV7-2 with TRBJ1-2; 8 bases line up with TRBD1. Germline trimming cut 5 bases from V and 4 bases from J; bases unmatched to any gene: 9. The CDR3 covers 15 residues. Looked up from germline, CDR1 is SGHTA and CDR2 is FQGNSA.

The table lists this clonotype with a few counts. The junction departs from the called germline gene at one end, perhaps through a read error. The chain has TRBV7-7 and TRBJ2-5; TRBD1 aligns across 9 bases. The CDR3 is 16 residues long. CDR1 and CDR2 (germline): SSHAT, FNYEAQ (reference sequence). CDR3: CASSLGGQGGLETQYF. The DNA for the CDR3 is TGTGCTAGCAGCTTAGGGGGACAGGGAGGTTTGGAGACCCAGTACTTC.

V is TRBV7-2 and J is TRBJ2-4, with D perhaps TRBD1 or TRBD2 (5 bases each). The CDR3 covers 16 residues. Looked up from germline, CDR1 is SGHTA and CDR2 is FQGNSA. V was shortened by 1 base and J by 0 bases, with 10 bases between the two germline ends. The CDR3 DNA is TGTGCCAGCAGCTTAGTGGGGGTCTTAGCCAAAAACATTCAGTACTTC. It translates to CASSLVGVLAKNIQYF.

This clonotype was observed a handful of times. The chain joins TRBV11-2 to TRBJ2-7, with D tentatively TRBD2 (5 bases). Germline CDR1 is SGHAT and CDR2 is FQNNGV. The CDR3 loop spans 14 amino acids. Trimming stripped 0 bases from V and 3 bases from J, with 9 bases between. The CDR3 protein is CASSLDPRDYEQYF. The CDR3 DNA reads as TGTGCCAGCAGCTTAGATCCCCGGGACTACGAGCAGTACTTC.

This clonotype showed up just a few times. The chain employs TRBV7-9 and TRBJ2-2; D is unclear. Trimming took off 1 base at V and 5 bases at J, with 14 bases between the two ends. CDR3 length: 16 residues. Germline V gene sequence: CDR1 SEHNR, CDR2 FQNEAQ (reference sequence). This chain's CDR3 is CASSLEPQPTTGELFF. The DNA of the CDR3 is TGTGCCAGCAGCTTAGAGCCCCAGCCCACAACCGGGGAGCTGTTTTTT.

This clonotype turned up a few times. V and J are TRBV5-1 and TRBJ2-5; D may match TRBD1 or TRBD2 (5 bases each). The CDR3 consists of 14 residues. Germline lookup yields CDR1 SGHRS and CDR2 YFSETQ. The germline V and J ends were trimmed by 0 bases and 3 bases, with 9 bases remaining between them. Here the CDR3 reads CASSLVGTKETQYF. Written as DNA, the CDR3 is TGCGCCAGCAGCTTGGTAGGGACCAAAGAGACCCAGTACTTC.

Notes on this clonotype: A read error may be the cause here, since a much bigger clone is one base away. The V call is TRBV5-1, the J call TRBJ2-1; 10 bases fit TRBD2. The CDR3 covers 14 residues. With V trimmed by 4 bases and J by 5 bases, 3 bases remained unmatched. CDR1 is SGHRS and CDR2 is YFSETQ in the germline V gene. The CDR3 nucleotides are TGCGCCAGCAGCACTAGCGGGATTCACAATGAGCAGTTCTTC. This codes for CASSTSGIHNEQFF.